This T cell receptor beta chain is drawn from a study of monozygotic twins with inflammatory bowel disease. Study findings and constraints: Fewer shared clonotypes with others were found in IBD patients than in healthy twins, especially with disease activity.

TCRdb reanalyzed the 5' RACE reads, giving one entry per CDR3 protein sequence and no DNA. The sample includes approximately 330,000 distinct CDR3 sequences. About this clonotype itself: Its antigen remains unknown.

The CDR3 is 16 residues long. The material sequenced was blood. V is TRBV12-3 or TRBV12-4 and J is TRBJ2-1; TCRdb gives TRBD1 as the D gene, but with no DNA this cannot be confirmed. The receptor comes from a human donor with ulcerative colitis or Crohn's disease, or a healthy co-twin of an affected twin (not recorded which). The CDR3 sequence is CASSGVGQGTYNEQFF.